Listed below are T cell receptor beta chains from one sample, sequenced in a study of graft-versus-host responses after intestinal transplantation. Method: immunoSEQ multiplex PCR; TCRdb's copy keeps in-frame clones and lacks some. In the table there are about 6,400 clones, 22% of which are singletons. The sample in question was alloreactive CD4+ T cells from a mixed lymphocyte reaction culture, obtained before transplantation. Receptor source: a human patient who was an organ donor for intestinal transplantation. Both conserved end residues are part of each CDR3. A D gene is named only where the DNA matches it firmly. Size is omitted from some rows. Given values are once, few, many or a class for expanded clones.

V gene	J gene	clone size	D gene	CDR3 protein	CDR3 DNA
TRBV6-6	TRBJ2-7	-	-	CASSPRRGRQYEQYF	TGTGCCAGCAGTCCCCGACGAGGAAGGCAATACGAGCAGTACTTC
TRBV7-3	TRBJ1-5	-	TRBD1	CASSPRDRANQPQHF	TGTGCCAGCAGCCCCCGGGACAGGGCCAATCAGCCCCAGCATTTT
TRBV19	TRBJ2-1	large	-	CASTGQLPNEQFF	TGTGCCAGTACCGGACAGCTTCCCAATGAGCAGTTCTTC
TRBV6-9	TRBJ1-6	-	-	CASSYNNSPLHF	TGTGCCAGCAGTTACAATAATTCACCCCTCCACTTT
TRBV29-1	TRBJ1-2	-	-	CSVDYQGGYTF	TGCAGCGTTGATTATCAGGGTGGCTACACCTTC
TRBV19	TRBJ2-5	-	TRBD1	CASSSDRAAETQYF	TGTGCCAGTAGTTCGGACAGGGCGGCGGAGACCCAGTACTTC
TRBV9	TRBJ1-2	few	-	CASSLFLGGGYTF	TGTGCCAGCAGCCTATTCCTGGGGGGGGGCTACACCTTC
TRBV7-2	TRBJ2-1	-	-	CASSLAGGVQFF	TGTGCCAGCAGCTTAGCCGGTGGGGTTCAGTTCTTC
TRBV6-4	TRBJ2-7	few	TRBD1	CASRLNRGLGEQYF	TGTGCCAGCAGACTCAACAGGGGTCTGGGCGAGCAGTACTTC
TRBV6-6	TRBJ1-5	-	TRBD1	CASSPHSTGRNQPQHF	TGTGCCAGCAGCCCCCATTCGACAGGGCGTAATCAGCCCCAGCATTTT